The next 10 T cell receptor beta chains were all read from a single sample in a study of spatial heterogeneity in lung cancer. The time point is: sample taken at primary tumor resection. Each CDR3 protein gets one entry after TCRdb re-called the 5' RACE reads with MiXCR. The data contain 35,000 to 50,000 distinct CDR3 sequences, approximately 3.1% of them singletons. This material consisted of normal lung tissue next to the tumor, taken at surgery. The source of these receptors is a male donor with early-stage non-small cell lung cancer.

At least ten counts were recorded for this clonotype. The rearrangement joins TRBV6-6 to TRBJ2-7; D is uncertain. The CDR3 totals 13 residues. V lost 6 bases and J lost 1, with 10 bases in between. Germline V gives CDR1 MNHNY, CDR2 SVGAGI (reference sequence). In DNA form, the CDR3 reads TGTGCCAGCAGCCCCGACGGATCCTACGAGCAGTACTTC. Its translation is CASSPDGSYEQYF.

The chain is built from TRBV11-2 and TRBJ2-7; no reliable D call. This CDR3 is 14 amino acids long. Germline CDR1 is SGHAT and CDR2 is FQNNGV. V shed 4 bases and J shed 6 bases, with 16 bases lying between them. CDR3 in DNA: TGTGCCAGCAGCTCTGACCTGACACTGACCGAGCAGTACTTC. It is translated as CASSSDLTLTEQYF.

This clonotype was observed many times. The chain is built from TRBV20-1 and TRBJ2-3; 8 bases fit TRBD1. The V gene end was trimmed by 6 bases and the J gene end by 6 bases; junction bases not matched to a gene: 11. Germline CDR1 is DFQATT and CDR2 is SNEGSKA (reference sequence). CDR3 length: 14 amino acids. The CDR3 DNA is TGCAGTGCGAGGAAGGACAGGGACTTGGATACGCAGTATTTT. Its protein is CSARKDRDLDTQYF.

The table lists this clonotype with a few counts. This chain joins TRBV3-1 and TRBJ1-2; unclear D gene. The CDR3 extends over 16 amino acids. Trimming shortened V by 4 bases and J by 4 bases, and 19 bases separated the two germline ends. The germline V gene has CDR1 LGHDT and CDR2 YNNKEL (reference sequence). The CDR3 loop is CASSPHSDGPSYGYTF. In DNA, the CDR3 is TGTGCCAGCAGCCCTCACTCCGACGGGCCCAGCTATGGCTACACCTTC.

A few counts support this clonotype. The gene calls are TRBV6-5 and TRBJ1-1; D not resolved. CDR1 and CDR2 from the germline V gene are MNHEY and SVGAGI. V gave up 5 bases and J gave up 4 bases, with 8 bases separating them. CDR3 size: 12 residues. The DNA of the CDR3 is TGTGCCAGCAGTCGGACTGGCACTGAAGCTTTCTTT. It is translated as CASSRTGTEAFF.

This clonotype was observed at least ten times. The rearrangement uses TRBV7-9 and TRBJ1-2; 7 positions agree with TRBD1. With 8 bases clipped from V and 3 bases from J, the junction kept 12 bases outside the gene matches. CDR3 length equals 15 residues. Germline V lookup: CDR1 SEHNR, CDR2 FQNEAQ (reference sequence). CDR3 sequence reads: CASGSGGQGDYGYTF. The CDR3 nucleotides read TGTGCCAGCGGGTCCGGCGGGCAGGGGGACTATGGCTACACCTTC.

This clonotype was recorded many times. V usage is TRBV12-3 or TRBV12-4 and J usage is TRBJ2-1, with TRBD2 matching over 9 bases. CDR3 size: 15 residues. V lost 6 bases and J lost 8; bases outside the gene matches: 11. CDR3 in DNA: TGTGCCAGCAGCCAGTCCCTAGCGGGGAGCGATGAGCAGTTCTTC. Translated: CASSQSLAGSDEQFF.

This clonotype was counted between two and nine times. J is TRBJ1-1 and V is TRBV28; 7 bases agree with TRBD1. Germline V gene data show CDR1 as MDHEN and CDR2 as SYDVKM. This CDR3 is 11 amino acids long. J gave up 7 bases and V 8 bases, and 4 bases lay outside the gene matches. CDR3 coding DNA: TGTGCCAGCGGCAGGACAGGTGAAGCTTTCTTT. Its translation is CASGRTGEAFF.

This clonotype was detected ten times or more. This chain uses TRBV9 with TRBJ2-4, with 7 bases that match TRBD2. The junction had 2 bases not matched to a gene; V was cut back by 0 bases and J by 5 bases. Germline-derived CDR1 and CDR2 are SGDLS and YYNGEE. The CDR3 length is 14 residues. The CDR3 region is CASSVGGRENIQYF. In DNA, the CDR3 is TGTGCCAGCAGCGTAGGCGGGAGAGAAAACATTCAGTACTTC.

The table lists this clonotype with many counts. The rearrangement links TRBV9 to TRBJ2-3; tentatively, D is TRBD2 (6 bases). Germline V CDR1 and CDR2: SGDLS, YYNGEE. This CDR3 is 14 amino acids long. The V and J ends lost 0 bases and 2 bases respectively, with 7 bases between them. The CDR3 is CASSVAGDTDTQYF. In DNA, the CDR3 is TGTGCCAGCAGCGTAGCGGGGGACACAGATACGCAGTATTTT.